The next 10 T cell receptor beta chains were all read from a single sample in a study of regulatory T cells in long-lasting Graves disease. Specified time point: persistent/refractory GD, antithyroid drugs over 5 years with positive TRAb. PBMC RNA was the source of the TCR library. Sequencing libraries for TCR beta were prepared with iRepertoire HTBI primers and Arm-PCR of CDR3 regions. TCRdb recomputed calls from the multiplex PCR reads with MiXCR, one row per CDR3 protein. The top ten clones hold roughly 13% of a sample with a few hundred thousand distinct CDR3 sequences, approximately 22% of them seen once. The sequences come from peripheral blood mononuclear cells (PBMCs), collected when the disease was refractory, from a patient treated with antithyroid drugs. These receptor sequences come from a female donor with Graves disease.

This clonotype was counted many times. V is TRBV15 and J is TRBJ2-7, with 8 bases that match TRBD1. V shed 0 bases and J 4 bases; nucleotides not matched to a gene: 5. CDR1 LNHNV and CDR2 YYDKDF come from the germline V gene (reference sequence). This CDR3 region has 15 residues. This CDR3 reads CATSRDPGQGYEQYF. CDR3 DNA: TGTGCCACCAGCAGAGATCCTGGACAGGGTTACGAGCAGTACTTC. Full variable domain (outside the CDR3, taken from reference TRBV15 and TRBJ2-7): DAMVIQNPRYQVTQFGKPVTLSCSQTLNHNVMYWYQQKSSQAPKLLFHYYDKDFNNEADTPDNFQSRRPNTSFCFLDIRSPGLGDTAMYLCATSRDPGQGYEQYFGPGTRLTVT.

This clonotype was detected ten times or more. The rearrangement joins TRBV12-3 or TRBV12-4 to TRBJ2-2, with 9 bases identical to TRBD1. Trimming cost V 3 bases and J 7 bases; bases outside gene matches: 15. The CDR3 is 18 residues long. CDR3 region: CASSLFSQQGARNGELFF. The CDR3 DNA sequence: TGTGCCAGCAGTTTGTTCTCGCAACAGGGGGCGCGTAACGGGGAGCTGTTTTTT.

This rearrangement joins TRBV20-1 to TRBJ2-7; D is perhaps TRBD2 (5 bases). The CDR3 covers 13 residues. The V gene's germline CDR1 is DFQATT and CDR2 SNEGSKA (reference sequence). V was trimmed by 6 bases and J by 2 bases, leaving 14 bases between them. CDR3 DNA sequence: TGCAGTGCCCGAAGGGCCGGGGCCTACGAGCAGTACTTC. Amino acid sequence: CSARRAGAYEQYF.

There are a few counts of this clonotype. V usage is TRBV7-2 and J usage is TRBJ2-3; D unclear. The ends were cut back, 3 bases at V and 0 bases at J, with 7 bases in the middle. The CDR3 sequence is 14 residues long. Germline-derived CDR1 and CDR2 are SGHTA and FQGNSA. This chain's CDR3 is CASSFWLSTDTQYF. CDR3 bases: TGTGCCAGCAGCTTCTGGCTGAGCACAGATACGCAGTATTTT.

This clonotype was found a few times. V usage is TRBV7-2 and J usage is TRBJ2-7; D might be TRBD1 (6 bases). Trimming stripped 6 bases from V and 0 bases from J, with 15 bases between. The CDR3 covers 15 residues. Germline V gives CDR1 SGHTA, CDR2 FQGNSA. The DNA for the CDR3 is TGTGCCAGCAGTTTTGCGAGGGGGAGCTCCTACGAGCAGTACTTC. This encodes CASSFARGSSYEQYF.

The chain has TRBV20-1 and TRBJ2-1; D tentatively reads TRBD1 or TRBD2 (5 bases each). Deletions cut 3 bases from V and 3 bases from J, with 15 bases between. The CDR3 extends over 15 amino acids. The V gene's germline CDR1 is DFQATT and CDR2 SNEGSKA (reference sequence). This CDR3 is CSASNPGRHYNEQFF. The CDR3 DNA reads TGCAGTGCTAGTAACCCGGGACGACACTACAATGAGCAGTTCTTC.

The genes are TRBV6-2 or TRBV6-3 and TRBJ1-5; tentatively, D is TRBD1 (6 bases). CDR1 MNHEY and CDR2 SVGEGT come from the germline V gene. The V end was cut by 3 bases, the J end by 6 bases, with 9 bases between. The CDR3 runs to 13 residues. The CDR3 DNA reads TGTGCCAGCAGTTATCAGGGGTTTCAGCCCCAGCATTTT. It encodes CASSYQGFQPQHF.

This chain joins TRBV7-3 and TRBJ1-2; D gene unclear. CDR3 length: 15 amino acids. Germline lookup yields CDR1 SGHTA and CDR2 FQGTGA. V shed 5 bases and J shed 2 bases, with 15 bases lying between them. The CDR3 coding sequence is TGTGCCAGCAGCCCAGGTGGGGAATCAAACTATGGCTACACCTTC. The encoded protein is CASSPGGESNYGYTF.

This clonotype occurred a few times. This chain joins TRBV20-1 and TRBJ2-1; D is possibly TRBD1 (5 bases). Trimming stripped 6 bases from V and 8 bases from J, with 14 bases between. This CDR3 contains 12 residues. Germline V gene data show CDR1 as DFQATT and CDR2 as SNEGSKA (reference sequence). The chain's CDR3 is CSAIQGGHEQFF. The CDR3 region has the DNA TGCAGTGCCATCCAGGGCGGCCATGAGCAGTTCTTC.

The sample holds many counts of this clonotype. This rearrangement joins TRBV7-2 to TRBJ1-1; the match to TRBD1 covers 7 bases. Germline-derived CDR1 and CDR2 are SGHTA and FQGNSA. CDR3 length equals 15 residues. J was trimmed by 4 bases and V by 3 bases; bases with no gene match: 8. CDR3 nucleotides: TGTGCCAGCAGCTTCCCAACAGGGGTGGCCACTGAAGCTTTCTTT. Translation: CASSFPTGVATEAFF.